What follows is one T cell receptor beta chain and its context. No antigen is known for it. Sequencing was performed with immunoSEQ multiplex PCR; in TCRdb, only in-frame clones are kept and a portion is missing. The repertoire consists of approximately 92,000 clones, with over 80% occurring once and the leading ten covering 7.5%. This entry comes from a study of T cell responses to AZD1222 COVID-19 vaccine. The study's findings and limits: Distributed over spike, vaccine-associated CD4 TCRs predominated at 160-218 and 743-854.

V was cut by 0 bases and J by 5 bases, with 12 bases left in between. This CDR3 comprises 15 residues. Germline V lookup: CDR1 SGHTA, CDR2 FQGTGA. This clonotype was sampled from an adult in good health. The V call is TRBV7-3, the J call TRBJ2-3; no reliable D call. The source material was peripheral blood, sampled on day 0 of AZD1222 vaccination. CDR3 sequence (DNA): TGTGCCAGCAGCTTAACGGTCGTAGGAAAAGATACGCAGTATTTT. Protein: CASSLTVVGKDTQYF.